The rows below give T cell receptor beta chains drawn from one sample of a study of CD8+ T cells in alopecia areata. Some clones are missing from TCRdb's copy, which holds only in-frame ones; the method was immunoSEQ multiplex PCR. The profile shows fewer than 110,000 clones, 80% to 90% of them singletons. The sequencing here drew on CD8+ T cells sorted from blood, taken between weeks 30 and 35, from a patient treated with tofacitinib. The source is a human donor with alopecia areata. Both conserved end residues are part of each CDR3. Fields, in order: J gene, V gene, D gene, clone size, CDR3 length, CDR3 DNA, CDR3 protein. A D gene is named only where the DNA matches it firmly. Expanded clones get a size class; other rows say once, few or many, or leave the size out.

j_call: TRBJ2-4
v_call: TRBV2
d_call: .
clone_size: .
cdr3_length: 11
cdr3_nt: TGTGCCAGCAGTGCTCAGGGGGGCGAGTACTTC
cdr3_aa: CASSAQGGEYF

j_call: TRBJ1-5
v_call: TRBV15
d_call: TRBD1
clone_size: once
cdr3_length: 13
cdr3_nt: TGTGCCACCAGCAGGGACAGGGGGCCCGCTCAGCATTTT
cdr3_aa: CATSRDRGPAQHF

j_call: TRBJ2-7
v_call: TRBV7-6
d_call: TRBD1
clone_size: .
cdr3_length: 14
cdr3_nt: TGTGCCAGCAGCCTACGGGACAGCCCCTACGAGCAGTACTTC
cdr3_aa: CASSLRDSPYEQYF

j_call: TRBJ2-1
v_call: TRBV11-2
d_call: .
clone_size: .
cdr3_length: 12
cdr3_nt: TGTGCCAGCAGCTTAATAGGAAATGAGCAGTTCTTC
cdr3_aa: CASSLIGNEQFF

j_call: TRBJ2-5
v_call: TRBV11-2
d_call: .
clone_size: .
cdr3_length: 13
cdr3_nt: TGTGCCAGCAGACAAGGAGGTGGGGAGACCCAGTACTTC
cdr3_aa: CASRQGGGETQYF

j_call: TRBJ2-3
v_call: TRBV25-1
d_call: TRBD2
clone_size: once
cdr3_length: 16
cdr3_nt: TGTGCCAGCAGTGGGGGCAAGCGGGGGACCACAGATACGCAGTATTTT
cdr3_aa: CASSGGKRGTTDTQYF

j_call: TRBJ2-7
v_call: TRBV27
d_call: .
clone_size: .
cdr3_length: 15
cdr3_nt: TGTGCCAGCAGTTTATGGGGGCTACCTCTCGACGAGCAGTACTTC
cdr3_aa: CASSLWGLPLDEQYF

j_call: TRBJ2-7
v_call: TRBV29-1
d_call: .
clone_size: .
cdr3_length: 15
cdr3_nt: TGCAGCGTTGAAGATCTTGAGATTACAGGTTACGAGCAGTACTTC
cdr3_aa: CSVEDLEITGYEQYF

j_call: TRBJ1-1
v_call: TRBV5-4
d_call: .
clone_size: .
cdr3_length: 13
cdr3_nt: TGTGCCAGCAGCTTGGGACCACCTATCGAAGCTTTCTTT
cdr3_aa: CASSLGPPIEAFF

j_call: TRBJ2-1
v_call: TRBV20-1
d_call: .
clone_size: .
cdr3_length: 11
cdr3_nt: TGCAGTGCTAGTTTCGGAAATGAGCAGTTCTTC
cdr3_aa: CSASFGNEQFF

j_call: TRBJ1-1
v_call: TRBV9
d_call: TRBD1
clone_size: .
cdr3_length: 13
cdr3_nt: TGTGCCAGCAGCGCACAGGGGGGGACTGAAGCTTTCTTT
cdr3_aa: CASSAQGGTEAFF

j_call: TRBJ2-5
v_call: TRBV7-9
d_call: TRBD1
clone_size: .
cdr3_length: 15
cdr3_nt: TGTGCCAGCAGCAAGGGACAGGGGAAAGAAGAGACCCAGTACTTC
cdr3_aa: CASSKGQGKEETQYF

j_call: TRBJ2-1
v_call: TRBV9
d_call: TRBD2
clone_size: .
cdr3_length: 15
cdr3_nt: TGTGCCAGCAGCGTAAAGGCGGGAGCCTACAATGAGCAGTTCTTC
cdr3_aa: CASSVKAGAYNEQFF

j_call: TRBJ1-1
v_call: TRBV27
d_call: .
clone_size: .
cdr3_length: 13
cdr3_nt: TGTGCCAGCAGTTTATCGATGGGGATTGAAGCTTTCTTT
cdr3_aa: CASSLSMGIEAFF

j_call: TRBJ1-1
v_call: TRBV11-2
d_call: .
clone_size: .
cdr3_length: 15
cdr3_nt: TGTGCCAGCAGCCCCGAGGGGGGCGTAAGCACTGAAGCTTTCTTT
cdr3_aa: CASSPEGGVSTEAFF

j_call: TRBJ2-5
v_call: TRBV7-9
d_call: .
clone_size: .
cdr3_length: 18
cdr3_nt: TGTGCCAGCAGCTTAGAAACCCTAGAGAAGGGAAGATGGGAGACCCAGTACTTC
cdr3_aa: CASSLETLEKGRWETQYF

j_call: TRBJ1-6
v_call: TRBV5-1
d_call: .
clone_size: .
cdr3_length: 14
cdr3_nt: TGCGCCAGCAGCGAGGAGGGAGGACACTCACCCCTCCACTTT
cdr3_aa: CASSEEGGHSPLHF

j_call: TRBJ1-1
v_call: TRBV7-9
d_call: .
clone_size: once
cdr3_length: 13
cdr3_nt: TGTGCCGGGGTGGGGGGCGTAGACACTGAAGCTTTCTTT
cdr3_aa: CAGVGGVDTEAFF

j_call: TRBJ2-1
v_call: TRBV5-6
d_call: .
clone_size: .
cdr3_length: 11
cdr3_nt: TGTACTTGCTGGGGACTTAGCGAGCAGTTCTTC
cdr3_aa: CTCWGLSEQFF

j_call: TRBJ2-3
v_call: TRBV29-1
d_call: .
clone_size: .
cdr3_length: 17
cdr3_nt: TGCAGCGTTGAATGGCGGCTGGGGGGAGTTATCACAGATACGCAGTATTTT
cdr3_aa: CSVEWRLGGVITDTQYF

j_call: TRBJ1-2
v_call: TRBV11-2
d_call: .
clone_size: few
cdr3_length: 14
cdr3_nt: TGTGCCAGCAGCTTATTTCAGGGACCTGGGGGCTACACCTTC
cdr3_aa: CASSLFQGPGGYTF

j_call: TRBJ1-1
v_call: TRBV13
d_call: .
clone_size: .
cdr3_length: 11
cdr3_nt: TGTGCCAGCAGCCGGGGGCATGAAGCTTTCTTT
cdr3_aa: CASSRGHEAFF

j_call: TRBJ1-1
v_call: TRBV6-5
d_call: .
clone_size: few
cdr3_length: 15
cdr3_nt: TGTGCCAGCAGTTACTCACCGGGACAGAACACTGAAGCTTTCTTT
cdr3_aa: CASSYSPGQNTEAFF

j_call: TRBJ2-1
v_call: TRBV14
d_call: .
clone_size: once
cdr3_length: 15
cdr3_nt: TGTGCCAGCAGCCTTAGCGGCTTCGACTACAATGAGCAGTTCTTC
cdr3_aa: CASSLSGFDYNEQFF

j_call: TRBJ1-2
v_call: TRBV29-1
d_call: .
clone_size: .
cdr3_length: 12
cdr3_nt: TGCAGCGTTGAAACTGGGGCCTATGGCTACACCTTC
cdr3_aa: CSVETGAYGYTF

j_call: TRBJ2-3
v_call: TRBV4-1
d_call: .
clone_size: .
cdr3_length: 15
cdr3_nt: TGCGCCAGCAGCCAAGTTAAGATTAGCACAGATACGCAGTATTTT
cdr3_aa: CASSQVKISTDTQYF

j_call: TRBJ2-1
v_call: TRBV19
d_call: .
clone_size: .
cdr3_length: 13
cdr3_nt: TGTGCCGCCGCTTGGTCGACCTACAATGAGCAGTTCTTC
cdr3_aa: CAAAWSTYNEQFF

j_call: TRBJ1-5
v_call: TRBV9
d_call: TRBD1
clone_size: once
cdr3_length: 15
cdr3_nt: TGTGCCAGCAGCGTAGGGGGACAGGAGAATCAGCCCCAGCATTTT
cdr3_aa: CASSVGGQENQPQHF

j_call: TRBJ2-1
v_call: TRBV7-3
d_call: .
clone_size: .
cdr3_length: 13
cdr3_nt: TGTGCCAGCAGCCATCCTCCGGACAATGAGCAGTTCTTC
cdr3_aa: CASSHPPDNEQFF

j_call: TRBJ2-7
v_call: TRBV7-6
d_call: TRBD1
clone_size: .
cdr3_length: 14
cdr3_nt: TGTGCCAGCAGCCGGGACAGGGGGTCCCACGAGCAGTACTTC
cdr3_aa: CASSRDRGSHEQYF

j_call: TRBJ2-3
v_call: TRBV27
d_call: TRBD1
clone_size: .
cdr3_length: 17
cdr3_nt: TGTGCCAGCAGTTTTATTCAGACAGGGCTGGTCACAGATACGCAGTATTTT
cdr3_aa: CASSFIQTGLVTDTQYF

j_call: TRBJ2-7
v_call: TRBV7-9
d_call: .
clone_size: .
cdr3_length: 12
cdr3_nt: TGTGCCAGCAGTTCCGACAGGTGGGAGCAGTACTTC
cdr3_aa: CASSSDRWEQYF

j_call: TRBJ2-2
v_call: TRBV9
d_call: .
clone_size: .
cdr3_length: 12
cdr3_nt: TGTGCCAGTTTGGGGAACACCGGGGAGCTGTTTTTT
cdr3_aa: CASLGNTGELFF

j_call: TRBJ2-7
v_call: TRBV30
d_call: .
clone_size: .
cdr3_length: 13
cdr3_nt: TGTGCCTGCAGGGACTCGAGCTCCTACGAGCAGTACTTC
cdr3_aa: CACRDSSSYEQYF

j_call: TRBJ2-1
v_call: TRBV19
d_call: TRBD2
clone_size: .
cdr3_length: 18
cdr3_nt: TGTGCCAGTAGTATCGGACTAGCGGGGAGCCTACAAGGGGATGGGCAGTTCTTC
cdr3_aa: CASSIGLAGSLQGDGQFF

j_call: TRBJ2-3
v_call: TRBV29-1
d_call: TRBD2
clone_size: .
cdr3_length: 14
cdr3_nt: TGCAGCTACGGGACTAGCGGGGACACAGATACGCAGTATTTT
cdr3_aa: CSYGTSGDTDTQYF

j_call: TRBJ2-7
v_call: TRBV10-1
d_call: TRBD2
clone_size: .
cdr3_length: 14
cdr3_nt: TGCGCCAGCAGTGAGGGGACTAGCTCCTACGAGCAGTACTTC
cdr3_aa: CASSEGTSSYEQYF